One and the same sample provided the 8 T cell receptor beta chains below, sequenced in a study of beta chain features in type 1 diabetes. cDNA synthesis used the whole RNA isolate, giving expressed TCRB sequences. TCRdb keeps only in-frame clones here, not all; method: immunoSEQ multiplex PCR. The profile covers about 620,000 clones, with around a sixth appearing a single time and about 0.093% taken by the ten largest. The sequencing input was naive CD4+ T cells from blood. The origin of the receptors is a man between 18 and 35 years old in good health.

This clone was seen only a few times. CDR3 coding DNA: TGTGCCAGCAACGCAGGGGGCAACTCTGGAAACACCATATATTTT. It is translated as CASNAGGNSGNTIYF. The rearrangement links TRBV28 to TRBJ1-3; 8 bases fit TRBD1. V shed 7 bases and J 0 bases; nucleotides not matched to a gene: 5. This CDR3 contains 15 residues. The germline CDR1 and CDR2 sequences are MDHEN and SYDVKM.

This clone has just a few counts. The rearrangement joins TRBV7-2 to TRBJ2-5, with TRBD1 matching over 9 bases. The CDR3 runs 14 residues. Trimming removed 1 base from V and 5 bases from J; junction bases left unmatched: 2. Germline V lookup: CDR1 SGHTA, CDR2 FQGNSA. For the CDR3, the DNA is TGTGCCAGCAGCTTAGGGGGGACAGGGGAGACCCAGTACTTC. Its protein is CASSLGGTGETQYF.

There are many counts of this clone. Other nucleotide sequences in the sample specify the same CDR3. The V call is TRBV7-2, the J call TRBJ2-7; D is unresolved. The CDR3 is 11 amino acids. V lost 0 bases to trimming and J lost 6 bases, with 3 bases between them. CDR1 is SGHTA, CDR2 FQGNSA, per germline. The CDR3 protein is CASSLAGEQYF. The CDR3 nucleotides are TGTGCCAGCAGCTTAGCGGGCGAGCAGTACTTC.

This rearrangement joins TRBV4-2 to TRBJ2-7; 8 nucleotides agree with TRBD1. CDR3 length: 17 residues. Germline V gene data show CDR1 as LGHNA and CDR2 as YNFKEQ. V trimming: 0 bases; J trimming: 2 bases; junction bases outside the gene matches: 9. CDR3 nucleotide sequence: TGTGCCAGCAGCCAAGAAGGGGACCGGGACAGGCCCTACGAGCAGTACTTC. Its protein is CASSQEGDRDRPYEQYF.

CDR3 sequence: CASSRPGQGGETQYF. The DNA for the CDR3 is TGTGCCAGCAGCCGTCCGGGACAGGGGGGTGAGACCCAGTACTTC. This chain uses TRBV28 with TRBJ2-5; the match to TRBD1 covers 11 bases. Germline CDR1 reads MDHEN; CDR2 reads SYDVKM. The V and J ends lost 6 bases and 5 bases, in that order; junction bases with no gene match: 8. The CDR3 is 15 amino acids.

This clone was seen a few times. The chain combines TRBV7-3 with TRBJ2-2; D is possibly TRBD2 (5 bases). V was pared by 6 bases and J by 15 bases, with 23 bases between. The CDR3 is 14 residues long. CDR1 and CDR2 from the germline V gene are SGHTA and FQGTGA. CDR3 nucleotide sequence: TGTGCCAGCAGGCCAGGAGGAACGATCCCGGGGATGTTTTTT. This sequence encodes CASRPGGTIPGMFF.

The sample holds a few counts of this clone. The rearrangement joins TRBV28 to TRBJ2-7; tentatively, D is TRBD2 (6 bases). CDR1 and CDR2 from the germline V gene are MDHEN and SYDVKM. The CDR3 has 12 amino acids. This chain's CDR3 is CVAGNRGSEQYF. As DNA, the CDR3 is TGTGTTGCGGGGAACAGAGGGTCCGAGCAGTACTTC.

This clone was counted only a few times. The chain uses TRBV5-4 and TRBJ1-2, with D hard to call. Trimming left V 4 bases short and J 2 bases short, with 9 bases between. CDR3 length equals 13 residues. Germline V gene lookup returns CDR1 SGHNT and CDR2 YYREEE (reference sequence). DNA for the CDR3: TGTGCCAGCAGCGTAAATACAAACTATGGCTACACCTTC. Its translation is CASSVNTNYGYTF.